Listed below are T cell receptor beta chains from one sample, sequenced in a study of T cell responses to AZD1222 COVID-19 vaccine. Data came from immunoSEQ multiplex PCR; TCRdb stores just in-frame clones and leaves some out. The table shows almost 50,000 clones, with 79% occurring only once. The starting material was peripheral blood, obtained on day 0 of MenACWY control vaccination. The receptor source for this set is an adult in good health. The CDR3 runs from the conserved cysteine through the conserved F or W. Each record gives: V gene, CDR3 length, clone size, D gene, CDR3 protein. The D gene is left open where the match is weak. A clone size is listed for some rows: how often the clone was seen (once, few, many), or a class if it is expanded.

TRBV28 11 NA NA CASSLRETQYF
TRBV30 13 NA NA CAWSGILGNTIYF
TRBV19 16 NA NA CASSMGQVNSGNTIYF
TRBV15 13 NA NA CATSRDPGIEQYF
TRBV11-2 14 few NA CASSSISGGNTIYF
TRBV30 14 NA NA CAWSLTLDRILLHF
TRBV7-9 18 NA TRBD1 CASSRGTGAAFSTDTQYF
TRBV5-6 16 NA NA CASSLGPTSSNTEAFF
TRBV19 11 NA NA CATRGGTEAFF
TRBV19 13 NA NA CASSLRLNQPQHF
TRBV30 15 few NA CAWSVRVRGESGYTF
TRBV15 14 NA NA CATSRERQGNGYTF
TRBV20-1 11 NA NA CSVWDNYGYTF
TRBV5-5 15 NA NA CASRRTPGIGQPQHF
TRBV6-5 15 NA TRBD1 CASSNRQGVNNEQFF
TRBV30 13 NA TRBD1 CAATGTGGYGYTF
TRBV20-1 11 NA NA CSATGPFEQYF
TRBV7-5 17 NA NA CVRAPGQGGGSNQPQHF
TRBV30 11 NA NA CAWRQLYGYTF
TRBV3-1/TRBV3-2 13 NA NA CASRDTPGTEAFF